The 27 T cell receptor beta chains below were found in one sample sequenced in a study of T cells in Graves' hyperthyroidism and ophthalmopathy. It was RNA transcripts that yielded the amplified TCR beta CDR3 regions. The HTBI set primed first-round TCR CDR3 RT-PCR. One entry per CDR3 protein results from TCRdb running MiXCR on the multiplex PCR reads. This table holds 200,000 to 250,000 distinct CDR3 sequences, approximately 25% found once. The specimen sequenced was blood. The receptors come from a woman aged 35 to 49 with Graves' ophthalmopathy.

This clonotype was seen only a few times. The chain is built from TRBV18 and TRBJ1-1; 7 bases are a match to TRBD1. There are 13 residues in the CDR3. Losses at the gene ends were 3 bases for V and 6 bases for J; bases not matched to a gene: 4. Germline V gives CDR1 KGHSH, CDR2 LQKENI. CDR3 in amino acids: CASSPSQGAEAFF. CDR3 coding DNA: TGTGCCAGCTCACCTTCCCAGGGGGCTGAAGCTTTCTTT.

This chain uses TRBV3-1 with TRBJ1-2; 8 positions match TRBD1. The germline gives CDR1 LGHDT, CDR2 YNNKEL (reference sequence). The CDR3 sequence is 16 residues long. J was trimmed by 4 bases and V by 2 bases; bases with no gene match: 9. CDR3 sequence reads: CASSQHQGAVIYGYTF. For the CDR3, the DNA is TGTGCCAGCAGCCAACACCAGGGGGCGGTTATCTATGGCTACACCTTC.

The chain links TRBV12-3 or TRBV12-4 to TRBJ2-7; the match to TRBD1 covers 9 bases. Trimming removed 6 bases from V and 5 bases from J; junction bases left unmatched: 8. The CDR3 runs to 14 residues. CDR3 residues: CASSQTGGANEQYF. CDR3 coding DNA: TGTGCCAGCAGCCAAACAGGGGGCGCCAACGAGCAGTACTTC.

The V and J genes are TRBV20-1 and TRBJ2-7; D unresolved. CDR1 and CDR2 from the germline V gene are DFQATT and SNEGSKA (reference sequence). The germline V and J ends were trimmed by 3 bases and 0 bases, with 12 bases remaining between them. The CDR3 spans 14 residues. CDR3 sequence reads: CSARLSESSYEQYF. CDR3 coding DNA: TGCAGTGCTAGGTTATCAGAAAGCTCCTACGAGCAGTACTTC.

The chain uses TRBV12-3 or TRBV12-4 and TRBJ1-2, with D maybe TRBD1 (5 bases). V was pared by 2 bases and J by 4 bases, with 17 bases between. The CDR3 runs to 16 residues. CDR3 loop: CASSLMQGFLGYGYTF. CDR3 coding DNA: TGTGCCAGCAGTTTAATGCAGGGCTTCCTCGGCTATGGCTACACCTTC.

The sample holds many counts of this clonotype. This chain joins TRBV4-2 and TRBJ2-7; D gene uncertain. CDR1 and CDR2 (germline): LGHNA, YNFKEQ. V was pared by 0 bases and J by 6 bases, with 15 bases between. The CDR3 consists of 15 residues. DNA of the CDR3: TGTGCCAGCAGCCAAGATAGGCTTTCATCAGCCGAGCAGTACTTC. Amino acid sequence: CASSQDRLSSAEQYF.

This sequence joins TRBV25-1 and TRBJ2-5; D is ambiguous. V was clipped by 5 bases and J by 3 bases, with 13 bases between them. Per germline, CDR1 MGHDK and CDR2 SYGVNS. The CDR3 covers 14 residues. The CDR3: CASSSLDGKETQYF. The CDR3 DNA follows: TGTGCCAGCAGTTCGCTAGATGGGAAAGAGACCCAGTACTTC.

This clonotype came up many times. The J gene is TRBJ2-5, the V gene TRBV19; TRBD2 is a possible D gene (7 bases). The V gene's germline CDR1 is LNHDA and CDR2 SQIVND (reference sequence). The length of the CDR3 is 14 residues. V lost 7 bases to trimming and J lost 2 bases, with 14 bases between them. CDR3 DNA sequence: TGTGCCAGTAACCCTGGGGGGGCTCAAGAGACCCAGTACTTC. It is translated as CASNPGGAQETQYF.

This clonotype was counted many times. The V and J genes are TRBV12-3 or TRBV12-4 and TRBJ1-1; D is perhaps TRBD1 (6 bases). There are 15 residues in the CDR3. The V and J ends lost 5 bases and 0 bases respectively, with 13 bases between them. The CDR3 loop reads CASSEQGGLNTEAFF. The CDR3 DNA reads TGTGCCAGCAGTGAACAGGGAGGGTTGAACACTGAAGCTTTCTTT.

This chain links TRBV27 with TRBJ2-5, with a possible D match to TRBD1 (6 bases). Germline values: CDR1 MNHEY, CDR2 SMNVEV (reference sequence). This CDR3 has 15 residues. Between the trimmed V and J ends, which lost 6 bases and 3 bases, there was a span of 17 bases. The CDR3 coding sequence is TGTGCCAGCAGCCCCCTGGGGGCCGAAAAAGAGACCCAGTACTTC. Its translation: CASSPLGAEKETQYF.

To note about this clonotype: A read error may be the cause here, since a much bigger clone is one base away. V and J are TRBV11-1 and TRBJ2-7; TRBD2 matches 8 bases. The closer fit of TRBJ2-1 to the DNA end suggests the J call may be wrong. Germline CDR1 reads SGHAT; CDR2 reads FQDESV (reference sequence). This CDR3 is built from 16 residues. The CDR3 bases are TGTGCCAGCAGCGGGACGGGAGGGAGAGACGCCTACGAGCAGTTCTTC. Translating gives CASSGTGGRDAYEQFF.

The chain combines TRBV28 with TRBJ2-5, with TRBD2 matching 8 bases. The junction had 9 bases not matched to a gene; V was cut back by 6 bases and J by 6 bases. This CDR3 has 14 residues. Germline V gene sequence: CDR1 MDHEN, CDR2 SYDVKM. CDR3 nucleotides: TGTGCCAGCAGCCCCCGGGCTAGCGGGCAGACCCAGTACTTC. Residues: CASSPRASGQTQYF.

This clonotype was seen many times. A clone one base away is much larger, so this may be a read error. The chain joins TRBV12-3 or TRBV12-4 to TRBJ1-1; maybe TRBD1 (5 bases). CDR3 length: 13 residues. V was shortened by 3 bases and J by 3 bases, with 8 bases between the two germline ends. In nucleotides, the CDR3 is TGTGCCAGCAGTTTGATGGGGGACACTGAAGCTTTCTTT. Protein sequence: CASSLMGDTEAFF.

A single count supports this clonotype. V is TRBV6-2 or TRBV6-3 and J is TRBJ1-1; D not certain. V was shortened by 5 bases and J by 4 bases, with 11 bases between the two germline ends. CDR1 is MNHEY and CDR2 is SVGEGT in the germline V gene. The CDR3 contains 13 residues. In DNA, the CDR3 is TGTGCCAGCAGTGTGACGAGGGCCACTGAAGCTTTCTTT. It specifies CASSVTRATEAFF.

The sample holds many counts of this clonotype. CDR3 protein: CAIRTDGSYEQYF. CDR3 nucleotide sequence: TGTGCCATCAGGACGGACGGGTCCTACGAGCAGTACTTC. The V call is TRBV10-3, the J call TRBJ2-7; D is unresolved. The germline V and J ends were trimmed by 6 bases and 1 base, with 10 bases remaining between them. CDR1 and CDR2 from the germline V gene are ENHRY and SYGVKD. CDR3 length: 13 amino acids.

The V and J genes are TRBV20-1 and TRBJ2-5; D unresolved. This CDR3 is 16 amino acids long. Germline CDR1 DFQATT, CDR2 SNEGSKA (reference sequence). Deletions cut 2 bases from V and 0 bases from J, with 16 bases between. The CDR3 region is CSARFGPTGYQETQYF. The CDR3 DNA is TGCAGTGCTAGATTCGGGCCAACGGGCTACCAAGAGACCCAGTACTTC.

This clonotype occurred many times. CDR3 coding DNA: TGCAGCGCTGGGATCGGCCAAGAGACCCAGTACTTC. Amino acid sequence: CSAGIGQETQYF. The chain employs TRBV29-1 and TRBJ2-5; D is undetermined. The ends were cut back, 7 bases at V and 1 base at J, with 10 bases in the middle. Germline V lookup: CDR1 SQVTM, CDR2 ANQGSEA. The CDR3 has 12 residues.

Ten or more counts support this clonotype. J is TRBJ1-1 and V is TRBV30; 8 positions match TRBD1. Trimming at V came to 4 bases and at J to 0 bases, leaving 4 bases not matched to a gene. This CDR3 has 14 amino acids. Germline assignment: CDR1 GTSNPN and CDR2 SVGIG (reference sequence). The CDR3 DNA reads as TGTGCCTGGACCCTGGGACAGGTGAACACTGAAGCTTTCTTT. Translating gives CAWTLGQVNTEAFF. The variable domain in full, with the rest retrieved from reference TRBV30 and TRBJ1-1, is SQTIHQWPATLVQPVGSPLSLECTVEGTSNPNLYWYRQAAGRGLQLLFYSVGIGQISSEVPQNLSASRPQDRQFILSSKKLLLSDSGFYLCAWTLGQVNTEAFFGQGTRLTVV.

The chain combines TRBV14 with TRBJ1-1; D is unclear. Germline CDR1 reads SGHDN; CDR2 reads FVKESK. The CDR3 is 15 amino acids. The V end was cut by 4 bases, the J end by 0 bases, with 12 bases between. The CDR3 is CASSREAALNTEAFF. DNA for the CDR3: TGTGCCAGCAGCCGGGAGGCAGCACTGAACACTGAAGCTTTCTTT. The variable domain in full, completed from reference TRBV14 and TRBJ1-1, reads EAGVTQFPSHSVIEKGQTVTLRCDPISGHDNLYWYRRVMGKEIKFLLHFVKESKQDESGMPNNRFLAERTGGTYSTLKVQPAELEDSGVYFCASSREAALNTEAFFGQGTRLTVV.

This clonotype was observed at least ten times. This rearrangement joins TRBV7-9 to TRBJ2-7; the match to TRBD1 covers 8 bases. Germline V gene sequence: CDR1 SEHNR, CDR2 FQNEAQ (reference sequence). Trimming cost V 2 bases and J 6 bases; bases outside gene matches: 9. CDR3 length: 15 amino acids. As DNA, the CDR3 is TGTGCCAGCAGCTTAACGGGACAGGCGACCCTCGAGCAGTACTTC. Protein: CASSLTGQATLEQYF.

This clonotype was recorded many times. The chain carries TRBV28 and TRBJ1-1; D unclear. Germline loops: CDR1 MDHEN, CDR2 SYDVKM. CDR3 size: 17 residues. Trimming took off 5 bases at V and 3 bases at J, with 22 bases between the two ends. Here the CDR3 DNA reads TGTGCCAGCAGTCCTCTCCTCACCTTAGGTCCTTACACTGAAGCTTTCTTT. Translated: CASSPLLTLGPYTEAFF.

This clonotype was recorded at least ten times. The chain recombines TRBV19 with TRBJ2-7; D perhaps matches TRBD1 (6 bases). V lost 4 bases to trimming and J lost 5 bases, with 12 bases between them. Germline V lookup: CDR1 LNHDA, CDR2 SQIVND (reference sequence). CDR3 length equals 13 residues. The CDR3 loop is CASSTGTQHEQYF. DNA for the CDR3: TGTGCCAGTAGTACCGGGACACAGCACGAGCAGTACTTC.

This clonotype was counted at least ten times. The CDR3 here is CASSYRGGPMNTEAFF. The DNA for the CDR3 is TGTGCCAGCAGTTACCGGGGGGGCCCCATGAACACTGAAGCTTTCTTT. V is TRBV6-5 and J is TRBJ1-1, with D perhaps TRBD1 (6 bases). Trimming stripped 2 bases from V and 0 bases from J, with 13 bases between. The CDR3 extends over 16 amino acids. The germline gives CDR1 MNHEY, CDR2 SVGAGI.

This clonotype was counted many times. The genes are TRBV5-1 and TRBJ2-7; D gene unclear. The V gene's germline CDR1 is SGHRS and CDR2 YFSETQ. Trimming stripped 4 bases from V and 0 bases from J, with 14 bases between. This CDR3 has 15 amino acids. The chain's CDR3 is CASSPGPGDSYEQYF. The CDR3 coding sequence is TGCGCCAGCAGCCCCGGCCCTGGGGACTCCTACGAGCAGTACTTC.

The chain joins TRBV12-3 or TRBV12-4 to TRBJ2-5, with TRBD2 identical over 8 bases. The CDR3 covers 15 residues. V was pared by 7 bases and J by 5 bases, with 12 bases of the junction left unmatched. CDR3 loop: CASTAVAGYGETQYF. In DNA form, the CDR3 reads TGTGCCAGCACCGCCGTAGCGGGATATGGGGAGACCCAGTACTTC.

V is TRBV24-1 and J is TRBJ2-5; D may be TRBD1 or TRBD2 (5 bases each). Per germline, CDR1 KGHDR and CDR2 SFDVKD. The length of the CDR3 is 13 residues. Trimming shortened V by 5 bases and J by 5 bases, and 11 bases separated the two germline ends. CDR3 protein: CATSVGTPETQYF. In nucleotides, the CDR3 is TGTGCCACCAGTGTTGGGACCCCGGAGACCCAGTACTTC.

This chain connects TRBV7-2 to TRBJ1-3; D unclear. The V gene lost 3 bases and the J gene lost 2 bases, with 11 bases spanning the gap. CDR1 is SGHTA and CDR2 is FQGNSA in the germline V gene. This CDR3 has 15 residues. The CDR3 sequence is CASSFSFSTGNTIYF. Here the CDR3 DNA reads TGTGCCAGCAGCTTTTCCTTCTCCACTGGAAACACCATATATTTT.